One and the same sample provided the 25 T cell receptor beta chains below, sequenced in a study of T and B cells in COVID-19 patients. Multiplex PCR with BIOMED2 TRB-A/B primer pools amplified TRB rearrangements. MiXCR was run by TCRdb on the multiplex PCR reads, yielding one entry per CDR3 protein. The sample holds around 20,000 distinct CDR3 sequences, approximately 29% seen once. From blood, about 240-500 ng of genomic DNA served as TRB template. Sequenced input: blood. These receptor sequences come from a human donor who had recovered from COVID-19.

This clonotype was detected only a few times. This rearrangement joins TRBV18 to TRBJ1-2; a possible D gene is TRBD1 (5 bases). Per the germline V gene, CDR1 is KGHSH and CDR2 is LQKENI. Deletions cut 0 bases from V and 5 bases from J, with 13 bases between. This CDR3 comprises 15 residues. The CDR3 bases are TGTGCCAGCTCACCACCTGGGCAGGGCCTTTATGGCTACACCTTC. Translation gives CASSPPGQGLYGYTF. The whole variable domain, remainder taken from reference TRBV18 and TRBJ1-2, is NAGVMQNPRHLVRRRGQEARLRCSPMKGHSHVYWYRQLPEEGLKFMVYLQKENIIDESGMPKERFSAEFPKEGPSILRIQQVVRGDSAAYFCASSPPGQGLYGYTFGSGTRLTVV.

In its sample, this clonotype was seen many times. This chain connects TRBV30 to TRBJ2-2; 8 nucleotides align to TRBD2. With 8 bases clipped from V and 5 bases from J, the junction kept 10 bases outside the gene matches. The CDR3 runs to 14 residues. Germline V gene lookup returns CDR1 GTSNPN and CDR2 SVGIG (reference sequence). The CDR3 DNA reads as TGTGCCACCTCCAGGCGGGGGGAAACCGGGGAGCTGTTTTTT. It translates to CATSRRGETGELFF.

This clonotype turned up a few times. V and J are TRBV19 and TRBJ1-2; TRBD1 matches at 8 bases. The CDR3 runs 23 residues. With 9 bases clipped from V and 8 bases from J, the junction kept 41 bases outside the gene matches. The V gene's germline CDR1 is LNHDA and CDR2 SQIVND (reference sequence). CDR3 sequence: CASNMEGQGARLHRYGYGLGYTF. The DNA of the CDR3 is TGTGCCAGCAACATGGAAGGACAGGGAGCGCGGCTACACCGGTACGGCTACGGCCTCGGCTACACCTTC.

This clonotype was seen a few times. This chain uses TRBV6-1 with TRBJ2-7; the D gene could be TRBD1 or TRBD2 (7 bases each). Germline assignment: CDR1 MNHNS and CDR2 SASEGT. The germline V and J ends were trimmed by 6 bases and 2 bases, with 17 bases remaining between them. This CDR3 is built from 15 residues. The CDR3 DNA is TGTGCCAGCAGGGGAGGGGGCCCTCTCCCCTACGAGCAGTACTTC. It codes for CASRGGGPLPYEQYF.

The chain is built from TRBV5-6 and TRBJ2-7, with TRBD1 identical over 7 bases. The ends lost 4 bases at V and 2 bases at J; junction bases unmatched: 6. CDR3 length: 14 amino acids. Germline V CDR1 and CDR2: SGHDT, YYEEEE. CDR3 sequence reads: CASSPGTVAYEQYF. CDR3 sequence (DNA): TGTGCCAGCAGCCCCGGGACAGTGGCCTACGAGCAGTACTTC.

V usage is TRBV5-4 and J usage is TRBJ2-5, with 7 bases that match TRBD1. The V gene end was trimmed by 4 bases and the J gene end by 2 bases; junction bases not matched to a gene: 5. The germline gives CDR1 SGHNT, CDR2 YYREEE (reference sequence). CDR3 length equals 14 residues. The CDR3 loop is CASSPGQRQETQYF. In DNA, the CDR3 is TGTGCCAGCAGCCCGGGACAGAGACAAGAGACCCAGTACTTC. Together with reference TRBV5-4 and TRBJ2-5, the CDR3 gives the full variable domain: ETGVTQSPTHLIKTRGQQVTLRCSSQSGHNTVSWYQQALGQGPQFIFQYYREEENGRGNFPPRFSGLQFPNYSSELNVNALELDDSALYLCASSPGQRQETQYFGPGTRLLVL.

The chain employs TRBV11-1 and TRBJ2-7; TRBD1 or TRBD2 may be the D gene (6 bases each). Germline loops: CDR1 SGHAT, CDR2 FQDESV (reference sequence). The CDR3 length is 14 residues. V lost 5 bases and J lost 4, with 15 bases in between. CDR3 DNA sequence: TGTGCCAGCAGCCCTCTTAGGGGGGCGTACGAGCAGTACTTC. Its protein is CASSPLRGAYEQYF.

This chain joins TRBV7-9 and TRBJ1-6; 8 bases map to TRBD1. The CDR3 runs 15 residues. Germline loops: CDR1 SEHNR, CDR2 FQNEAQ (reference sequence). V shed 4 bases, J shed 9 bases, and the junction held 8 bases outside the gene matches. The CDR3 here is CASSSGQGDGSPLHF. The CDR3 region has the DNA TGTGCCAGCAGCTCCGGACAGGGCGATGGTTCACCCCTCCACTTT.

This clonotype is labeled as medium-sized. This chain uses TRBV29-1 with TRBJ1-1, with D hard to call. The CDR3 has 11 amino acids. CDR1 is SQVTM, CDR2 ANQGSEA, per germline. Trimming left V 0 bases short and J 6 bases short, with 5 bases between. CDR3 sequence: CSVEERSEAFF. DNA for the CDR3: TGCAGCGTTGAAGAGAGGTCTGAAGCTTTCTTT.

This clonotype was detected only once. The chain joins TRBV6-5 to TRBJ2-2; 14 nucleotides agree with TRBD2. J was trimmed by 6 bases and V by 6 bases; bases with no gene match: 15. Germline loops: CDR1 MNHEY, CDR2 SVGAGI. The length of the CDR3 is 19 residues. In DNA form, the CDR3 reads TGTGCCAGCAGAACGACTAGCGGGGGGGCTAGCGGGAGGGCCGGGGAGCTGTTTTTT. It is translated as CASRTTSGGASGRAGELFF.

The chain couples TRBV6-5 to TRBJ1-2; D possibly corresponds to TRBD1 (6 bases). The V and J ends lost 5 bases and 4 bases respectively, with 14 bases between them. Germline V lookup: CDR1 MNHEY, CDR2 SVGAGI. The CDR3 is 14 residues long. CDR3 in amino acids: CASSLGQSLYGYTF. DNA of the CDR3: TGTGCCAGCAGTCTAGGACAGTCCCTCTATGGCTACACCTTC.

This clonotype was seen ten or more times. The chain joins TRBV6-5 to TRBJ2-1; TRBD2 might be the D (6 bases). Between the trimmed V and J ends, which lost 8 bases and 0 bases, there was a span of 14 bases. Germline V gene sequence: CDR1 MNHEY, CDR2 SVGAGI. This CDR3 contains 15 residues. The CDR3 region is CASRHAGSSYNEQFF. CDR3 in DNA: TGTGCCAGCCGGCACGCGGGGAGCTCCTACAATGAGCAGTTCTTC.

The chain employs TRBV27 and TRBJ2-7; D may be TRBD2 (6 bases). CDR3 length: 13 residues. V was trimmed by 7 bases and J by 3 bases, leaving 13 bases between them. Germline CDR1 MNHEY, CDR2 SMNVEV (reference sequence). The CDR3 loop reads CASTPREGYEQYF. In DNA, the CDR3 is TGTGCCAGCACCCCGCGGGAAGGCTACGAGCAGTACTTC.

The chain joins TRBV19 to TRBJ1-1; TRBD1 matches 8 bases. The junction had 4 bases not matched to a gene; V was cut back by 6 bases and J by 1 base. This CDR3 is built from 14 residues. CDR1 and CDR2 (germline): LNHDA, SQIVND (reference sequence). The CDR3 DNA reads TGTGCCAGTAGAAACAGGGGGAGGAACACTGAAGCTTTCTTT. Encoded protein: CASRNRGRNTEAFF.

V usage is TRBV19 and J usage is TRBJ1-1; a weak D match, TRBD1 (6 bases). The CDR3 is 13 amino acids. Germline lookup yields CDR1 LNHDA and CDR2 SQIVND (reference sequence). V was clipped by 6 bases and J by 8 bases, with 16 bases between them. CDR3 DNA: TGTGCCAGTAGCCCCTTAGGGGGGATCGAAGCTTTCTTT. Translating gives CASSPLGGIEAFF. The entire variable domain, with the rest obtained from reference TRBV19 and TRBJ1-1, is as follows: DGGITQSPKYLFRKEGQNVTLSCEQNLNHDAMYWYRQDPGQGLRLIYYSQIVNDFQKGDIAEGYSVSREKKESFPLTVTSAQKNPTAFYLCASSPLGGIEAFFGQGTRLTVV.

The chain is built from TRBV9 and TRBJ2-6; D perhaps matches TRBD1 (6 bases). Trimming left V 4 bases short and J 0 bases short, with 23 bases between. The CDR3 totals 20 residues. CDR1 is SGDLS and CDR2 is YYNGEE in the germline V gene. CDR3 protein: CASSPEALQGISSGANVLTF. CDR3 DNA: TGTGCCAGCAGCCCAGAAGCATTACAGGGCATTAGCTCTGGGGCCAACGTCCTGACTTTC.

This chain uses TRBV5-1 with TRBJ2-1, with 15 nucleotides matching TRBD2. CDR1 and CDR2 (germline): SGHRS, YFSETQ. The CDR3 has 17 residues. J gave up 10 bases and V 7 bases, and 15 bases lay outside the gene matches. The CDR3 DNA is TGCGCCAGCGGGACCGGGACTAGCGGGAGGACTCTCGGAGAGCAGTTCTTC. This sequence encodes CASGTGTSGRTLGEQFF.

This clonotype was detected only a few times. V is TRBV12-3 or TRBV12-4 and J is TRBJ2-7; 9 bases fit TRBD1. The CDR3 is 14 amino acids. J gave up 6 bases and V 5 bases, and 8 bases lay outside the gene matches. CDR3 sequence (DNA): TGTGCCAGCAGTCCTCGGGACAGGGCCCCCGAGCAGTACTTC. Protein sequence: CASSPRDRAPEQYF.

V gene TRBV5-6 combines with J gene TRBJ2-7; TRBD2 is a possible D gene (5 bases). The CDR3 loop spans 13 amino acids. V was clipped by 2 bases and J by 3 bases, with 9 bases between them. Germline assignment: CDR1 SGHDT and CDR2 YYEEEE. DNA of the CDR3: TGTGCCAGCAGCTTAGGGAGCAGCTACGAGCAGTACTTC. Translated, it gives CASSLGSSYEQYF.

V and J are TRBV6-4 and TRBJ1-5; 7 bases agree with TRBD1. Per the germline V gene, CDR1 is MRHNA and CDR2 is SNTAGT. Trimming at V came to 2 bases and at J to 5 bases, leaving 0 bases not matched to a gene. The CDR3 is made up of 13 amino acids. The chain's CDR3 is CASSDQGDQPQHF. Here the CDR3 DNA reads TGTGCCAGCAGTGACCAGGGGGATCAGCCCCAGCATTTT.

This chain links TRBV6-2 or TRBV6-3 with TRBJ1-5, with 7 bases identical to TRBD1. V gave up 2 bases and J gave up 6 bases; unmatched junction bases: 7. CDR1 MNHEY and CDR2 SVGEGT come from the germline V gene. The CDR3 runs 15 residues. CDR3 sequence (DNA): TGTGCCAGCAGTTACGACAGGGTGGGGGTTCAGCCCCAGCATTTT. This encodes CASSYDRVGVQPQHF.

This clonotype was seen only a few times. The J gene is TRBJ2-1, the V gene TRBV12-3 or TRBV12-4; the D gene is possibly TRBD1 (6 bases). Trimming removed 3 bases from V and 8 bases from J, with 8 bases in between. The CDR3 consists of 12 residues. The CDR3 is CASSFRGDEQFF. For the CDR3, the DNA is TGTGCCAGCAGTTTCAGGGGCGATGAGCAGTTCTTC.

Worth noting for this clonotype: A much larger clone lies one base from this, so it may be a read error. The gene calls are TRBV19 and TRBJ2-7; TRBD1 is a possible D gene (6 bases). Trimming removed 3 bases from V and 0 bases from J, with 15 bases in between. CDR3 length: 16 amino acids. Germline values: CDR1 LNHDA, CDR2 SQIVND (reference sequence). CDR3 sequence (DNA): TGTGCCAGTAGTATGAAGGGGCAGGGGAGCTCCTACGAGCAGTACTTC. Its translation is CASSMKGQGSSYEQYF.

The genes are TRBV6-1 and TRBJ2-3, with D possibly being TRBD1 (6 bases). Trimming cost V 6 bases and J 1 base, with 14 bases left between them. This CDR3 has 15 residues. Germline V gene lookup returns CDR1 MNHNS and CDR2 SASEGT. CDR3 DNA sequence: TGTGCCAGCAGAGTTACAGGGCCCCGCACAGATACGCAGTATTTT. It specifies CASRVTGPRTDTQYF.

V is TRBV5-5 and J is TRBJ1-3; 8 bases map to TRBD1. After removal of 4 bases from V and 2 bases from J, the junction contained 8 bases not matched to a gene. Germline-derived CDR1 and CDR2 are SGHKS and YYEKEE (reference sequence). This CDR3 region has 16 residues. The CDR3 loop reads CASSGNRGSPGNTIYF. The CDR3 DNA reads as TGTGCCAGCAGCGGGAACAGGGGGTCTCCTGGAAACACCATATATTTT.